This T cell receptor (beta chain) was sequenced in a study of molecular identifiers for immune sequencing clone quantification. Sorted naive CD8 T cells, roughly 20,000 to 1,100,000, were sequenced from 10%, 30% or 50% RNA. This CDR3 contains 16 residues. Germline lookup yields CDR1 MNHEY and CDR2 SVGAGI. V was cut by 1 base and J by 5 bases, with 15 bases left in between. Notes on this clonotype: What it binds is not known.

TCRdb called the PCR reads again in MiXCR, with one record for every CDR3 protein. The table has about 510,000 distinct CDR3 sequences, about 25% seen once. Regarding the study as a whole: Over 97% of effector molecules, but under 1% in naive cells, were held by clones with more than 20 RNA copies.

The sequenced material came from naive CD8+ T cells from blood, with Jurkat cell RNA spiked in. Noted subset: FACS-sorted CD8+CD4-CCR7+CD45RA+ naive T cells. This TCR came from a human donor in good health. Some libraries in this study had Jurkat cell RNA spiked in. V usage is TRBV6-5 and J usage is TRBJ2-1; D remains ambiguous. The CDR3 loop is CASSYYPNGPDNEQFF. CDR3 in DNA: TGTGCCAGCAGTTACTATCCTAACGGACCCGACAATGAGCAGTTCTTC.